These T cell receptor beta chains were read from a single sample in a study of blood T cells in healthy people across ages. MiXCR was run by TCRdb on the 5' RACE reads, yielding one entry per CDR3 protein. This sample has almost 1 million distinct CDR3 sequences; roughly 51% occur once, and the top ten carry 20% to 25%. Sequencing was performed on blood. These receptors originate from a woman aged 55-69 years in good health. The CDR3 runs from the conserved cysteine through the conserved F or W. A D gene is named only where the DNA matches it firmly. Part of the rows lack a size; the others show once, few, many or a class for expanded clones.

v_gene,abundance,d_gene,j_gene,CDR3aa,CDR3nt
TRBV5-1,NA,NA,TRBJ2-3,CASSSGGRPSTDTQYF,TGCGCCAGCAGCTCTGGAGGTCGGCCTAGCACAGATACGCAGTATTTT
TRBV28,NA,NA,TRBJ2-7,CASSFGTRGAEQYF,TGTGCCAGCAGTTTCGGGACGAGGGGGGCCGAGCAGTACTTC
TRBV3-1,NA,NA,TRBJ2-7,CASSIGPRDGEAQYF,TGTGCCAGCAGCATCGGACCAAGAGATGGAGAGGCCCAGTACTTC
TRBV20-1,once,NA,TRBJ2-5,CSAESAEQYF,TGCAGTGCGGAGAGTGCTGAGCAGTACTTC
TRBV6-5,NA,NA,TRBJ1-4,CASSSKGAGSEKLFF,TGTGCCAGCAGTTCCAAAGGGGCGGGAAGTGAAAAACTGTTTTTT
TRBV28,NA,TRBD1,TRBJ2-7,CASSFVTGGLHEQYF,TGTGCCAGCAGTTTCGTTACAGGGGGTCTGCACGAGCAGTACTTC
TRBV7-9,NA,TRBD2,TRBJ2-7,CASEAPSGSGPYEQYF,TGTGCCAGCGAGGCACCAAGCGGGAGTGGCCCCTACGAGCAGTACTTC
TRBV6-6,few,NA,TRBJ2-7,CASSTGIYEQYF,TGTGCCAGCAGCACAGGCATCTACGAGCAGTACTTC
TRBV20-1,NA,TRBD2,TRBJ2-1,CSARDHEGLAGPEQFF,TGCAGTGCTAGAGACCACGAGGGACTAGCGGGACCTGAGCAGTTCTTC
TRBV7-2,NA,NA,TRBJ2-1,CASSLSHRSSYNEQFF,TGTGCCAGCAGCCTCTCCCACAGGAGCTCCTACAATGAGCAGTTCTTC
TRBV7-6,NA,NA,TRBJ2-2,CASSLACFGSGAGELFF,TGTGCCAGCAGCTTAGCGTGCTTCGGGTCGGGGGCCGGGGAGCTGTTTTTT
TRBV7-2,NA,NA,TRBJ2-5,CASSLVAGGHSGQETQYF,TGTGCCAGCAGCTTAGTAGCTGGGGGACATAGCGGCCAAGAGACCCAGTACTTC
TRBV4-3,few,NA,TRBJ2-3,CASSQEWGLTDTQYF,TGCGCCAGCAGCCAAGAGTGGGGCCTCACAGATACGCAGTATTTT
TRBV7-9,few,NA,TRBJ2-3,CASSPRGADTNTQYF,TGTGCCAGCAGCCCCCGGGGCGCGGATACCAATACGCAGTATTTT
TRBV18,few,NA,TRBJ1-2,CASSPPTGTDYGYTF,TGTGCCAGCTCACCACCAACCGGGACCGACTATGGCTACACCTTC